This entry lists 13 T cell receptor beta chains sequenced from one sample in a study of ipilimumab plus nivolumab after autologous stem cell transplantation. The table came from immunoSEQ multiplex PCR; TCRdb's copy has only in-frame clones and leaves some out. The sample includes 4,800 or so clones, about 80% of them seen just once. Specimen: PBMCs, collected in a trial of ipilimumab plus nivolumab as post-transplant consolidation. The receptors originated from a male donor with multiple myeloma.

The chain employs TRBV7-2 and TRBJ2-3; 7 nucleotides line up with TRBD1. This CDR3 has 14 residues. Losses at the gene ends were 5 bases for V and 0 bases for J; bases not matched to a gene: 2. Germline CDR1 and CDR2: SGHTA and FQGNSA. The CDR3 DNA follows: TGTGCCAGCAGCCTACAGGGGAGCACAGATACGCAGTATTTT. It specifies CASSLQGSTDTQYF.

DNA of the CDR3: TGTGCCAGCAGCTGGGACAGCTACAATGAGCAGTTCTTC. Encoded protein: CASSWDSYNEQFF. This rearrangement joins TRBV5-4 to TRBJ2-1; 7 bases map to TRBD1. Trimming removed 3 bases from V and 3 bases from J; junction bases left unmatched: 0. CDR1 and CDR2 (germline): SGHNT, YYREEE (reference sequence). This CDR3 region has 13 residues.

The chain is built from TRBV7-9 and TRBJ1-1, with D perhaps TRBD1 (5 bases). This CDR3 region has 12 residues. Trimming stripped 10 bases from V and 3 bases from J, with 12 bases between. Germline V gene lookup returns CDR1 SEHNR and CDR2 FQNEAQ (reference sequence). For the CDR3, the DNA is TGTGCCACCGGGGGGTTGGACACTGAAGCTTTCTTT. Translating gives CATGGLDTEAFF.

This clone was picked up one time. V gene TRBV30 combines with J gene TRBJ1-3; 8 bases fit TRBD1. Unmatched junction bases numbered 5, after V lost 1 base and J lost 3 bases. Germline CDR1 GTSNPN, CDR2 SVGIG (reference sequence). The CDR3 runs 15 residues. This CDR3 reads CAWSGTGGYGNTIYF. The CDR3 region has the DNA TGTGCCTGGAGTGGAACAGGGGGGTATGGAAACACCATATATTTT.

This clone showed up just once. This chain joins TRBV5-4 and TRBJ2-7, with 9 bases identical to TRBD1. This CDR3 comprises 15 residues. The V gene end was trimmed by 3 bases and the J gene end by 2 bases; junction bases not matched to a gene: 6. Looked up from germline, CDR1 is SGHNT and CDR2 is YYREEE (reference sequence). CDR3 coding DNA: TGTGCCAGCAGCTCAGGACAGGGGATGACCTACGAGCAGTACTTC. Its translation is CASSSGQGMTYEQYF.

The gene calls are TRBV5-1 and TRBJ1-1; tentative D call: TRBD1 (6 bases). The CDR3 sequence is 15 residues long. Trimming removed 4 bases at V and 2 bases at J, with 15 bases between. Germline CDR1 SGHRS, CDR2 YFSETQ. The CDR3 loop is CASSPFEGVNTEAFF. As DNA, the CDR3 is TGCGCCAGCAGCCCGTTTGAGGGGGTTAACACTGAAGCTTTCTTT. Full variable domain (missing parts from reference TRBV5-1 and TRBJ1-1): KAGVTQTPRYLIKTRGQQVTLSCSPISGHRSVSWYQQTPGQGLQFLFEYFSETQRNKGNFPGRFSGRQFSNSRSEMNVSTLELGDSALYLCASSPFEGVNTEAFFGQGTRLTVV.

This rearrangement joins TRBV6-1 to TRBJ2-3; D call uncertain. The germline V and J ends were trimmed by 4 bases and 5 bases, with 13 bases remaining between them. This CDR3 is 14 amino acids long. Germline V gene data show CDR1 as MNHNS and CDR2 as SASEGT. The CDR3 loop reads CASSGGRVKDTQYF. The CDR3 DNA reads as TGTGCCAGCAGTGGCGGTAGGGTGAAAGATACGCAGTATTTT.

The rearrangement uses TRBV7-2 and TRBJ1-5; D possibly corresponds to TRBD1 (5 bases). The CDR3 is 14 residues long. Germline lookup yields CDR1 SGHTA and CDR2 FQGNSA. V gave up 5 bases and J gave up 4 bases, with 12 bases separating them. DNA for the CDR3: TGTGCCAGCAGCCCAGACAGTGGAAATCAGCCCCAGCATTTT. The encoded protein is CASSPDSGNQPQHF.

This clone was detected a few times. The chain combines TRBV9 with TRBJ2-3, with D perhaps TRBD1 (6 bases). CDR1 is SGDLS and CDR2 is YYNGEE in the germline V gene. The ends were cut back, 3 bases at V and 0 bases at J, with 8 bases in the middle. This CDR3 has 14 amino acids. The CDR3 sequence: CASSGTASTDTQYF. Written as DNA, the CDR3 is TGTGCCAGCAGCGGGACAGCTAGCACAGATACGCAGTATTTT.

This sequence joins TRBV5-1 and TRBJ2-7; D gene unclear. The CDR3 consists of 12 residues. Germline V gene data show CDR1 as SGHRS and CDR2 as YFSETQ. Trimming stripped 0 bases from V and 6 bases from J, with 7 bases between. The CDR3 DNA is TGCGCCAGCAGCTTGGAGGTCGGCGAGCAGTACTTC. Its protein is CASSLEVGEQYF.

The chain combines TRBV19 with TRBJ2-2; D not certain. The CDR3 consists of 15 residues. CDR1 and CDR2 (germline): LNHDA, SQIVND (reference sequence). Trimming pared 7 bases from V and 2 bases from J, leaving 14 bases between. As DNA, the CDR3 is TGTGCCAGTACCGCCGGAGTCAGAAACACCGGGGAGCTGTTTTTT. Protein: CASTAGVRNTGELFF.

By proportion, this clone is medium-sized. The J gene is TRBJ1-6, the V gene TRBV5-5; 7 bases map to TRBD1. CDR3 length: 14 amino acids. Trimming cost V 2 bases and J 4 bases; bases outside gene matches: 0. CDR1 and CDR2 from the germline V gene are SGHKS and YYEKEE (reference sequence). The CDR3 DNA is TGTGCCAGCAGCTTACAGGGGTATAATTCACCCCTCCACTTT. It is translated as CASSLQGYNSPLHF.

The CDR3 region has the DNA TGTGCCTGGCCCGCGGGACCGGGGGCCGGGGGCTACACCTTC. Amino acid sequence: CAWPAGPGAGGYTF. The chain combines TRBV30 with TRBJ1-2; perhaps TRBD1 as D (6 bases). The ends were cut back, 5 bases at V and 8 bases at J, with 21 bases in the middle. The CDR3 is 14 amino acids. Germline V CDR1 and CDR2: GTSNPN, SVGIG (reference sequence).